Detailed here is one T cell receptor (beta chain). The data originate from a study of blood T cell repertoires in COVID-19. Study information: Sites across the United States, Italy and Spain contributed samples from acute and convalescent COVID-19. Nucleic acid was either cDNA or gDNA, and it came from T cells, B-cell-depleted T cells, or PBMCs.

The CDR3 is made up of 15 amino acids. Germline lookup yields CDR1 MGHRA and CDR2 YSYEKL. Trimming took 4 bases from V and 2 from J, leaving 12 bases between them. In the study's own analysis: By means of reference gene primer amplification, nucleated cell counts were estimated. Profiling relied on immunoSEQ multiplex PCR, and the TCRdb table lists in-frame clones only, not all of them. V, J and clone size are those of that table, while D and trimming were read from the DNA. The table includes about 150,000 clones, 70% to 90% detected once. What was sequenced was peripheral blood. The source is a man between 45 and 60 years old who had recovered from COVID-19. The gene calls are TRBV4-1 and TRBJ2-1, with a tentative D call TRBD1 (6 bases). DNA for the CDR3: TGCGCCAGCAGCCTCATTGGGGGCACCTACAATGAGCAGTTCTTC. Translating it yields CASSLIGGTYNEQFF.